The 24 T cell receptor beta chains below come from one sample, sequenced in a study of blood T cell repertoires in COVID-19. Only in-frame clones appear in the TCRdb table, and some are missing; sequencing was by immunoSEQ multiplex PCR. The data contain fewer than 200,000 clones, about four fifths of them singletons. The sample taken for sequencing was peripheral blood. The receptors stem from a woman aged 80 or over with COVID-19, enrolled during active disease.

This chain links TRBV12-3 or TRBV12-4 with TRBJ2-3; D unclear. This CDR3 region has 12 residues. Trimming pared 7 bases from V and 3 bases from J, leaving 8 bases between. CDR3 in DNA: TGTGCCAGCACTATCGATACAGATACGCAGTATTTT. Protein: CASTIDTDTQYF.

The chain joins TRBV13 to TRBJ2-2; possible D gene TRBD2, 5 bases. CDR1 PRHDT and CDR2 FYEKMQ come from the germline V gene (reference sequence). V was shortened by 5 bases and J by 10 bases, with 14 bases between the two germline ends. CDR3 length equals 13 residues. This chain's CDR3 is CASSLRLTEELFF. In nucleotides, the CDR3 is TGTGCCAGCAGCCTTAGACTAACTGAGGAGCTGTTTTTT.

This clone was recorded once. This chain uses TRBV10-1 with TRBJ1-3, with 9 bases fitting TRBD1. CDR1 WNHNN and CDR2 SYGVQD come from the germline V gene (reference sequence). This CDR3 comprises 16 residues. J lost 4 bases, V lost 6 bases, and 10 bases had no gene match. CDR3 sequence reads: CASRGQGPQEGNTIYF. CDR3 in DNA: TGCGCCAGCAGAGGACAGGGGCCTCAAGAGGGAAACACCATATATTTT.

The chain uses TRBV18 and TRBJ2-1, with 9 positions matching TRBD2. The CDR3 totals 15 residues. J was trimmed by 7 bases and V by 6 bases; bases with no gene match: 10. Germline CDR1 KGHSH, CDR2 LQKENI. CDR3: CASSSTGGRDNEQFF. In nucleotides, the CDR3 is TGTGCCAGCTCTTCGACGGGCGGGAGGGATAATGAGCAGTTCTTC.

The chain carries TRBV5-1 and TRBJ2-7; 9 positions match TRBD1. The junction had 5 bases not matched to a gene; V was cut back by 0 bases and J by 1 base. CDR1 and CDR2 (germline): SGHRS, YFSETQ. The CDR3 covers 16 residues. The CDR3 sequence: CASSLASGTGSYEQYF. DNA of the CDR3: TGCGCCAGCAGCTTGGCCAGCGGGACAGGGTCCTACGAGCAGTACTTC.

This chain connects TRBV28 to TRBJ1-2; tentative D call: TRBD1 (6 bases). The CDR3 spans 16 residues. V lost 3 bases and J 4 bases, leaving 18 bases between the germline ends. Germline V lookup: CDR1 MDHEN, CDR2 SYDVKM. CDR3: CASSFDPTGRVYGYTF. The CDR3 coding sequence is TGTGCCAGCAGTTTTGATCCGACAGGTCGAGTCTATGGCTACACCTTC.

CDR3 DNA: TGTGCCAGCAGTCCCCCACCTGAGCAGGGGAGACGTGAGACCCAGTACTTC. Its translation is CASSPPPEQGRRETQYF. The chain has TRBV27 and TRBJ2-5; D might be TRBD1 (6 bases). V lost 5 bases and J lost 5, with 24 bases in between. The germline CDR1 and CDR2 sequences are MNHEY and SMNVEV (reference sequence). CDR3 size: 17 residues.

The chain's CDR3 is CASSYSNGNTEAFF. CDR3 coding DNA: TGTGCCAGCAGTTACTCGAACGGGAACACTGAAGCTTTCTTT. V gene TRBV6-5 combines with J gene TRBJ1-1; no definite D call. The CDR3 covers 14 residues. Germline V gene data show CDR1 as MNHEY and CDR2 as SVGAGI. Trimming removed 0 bases at V and 1 base at J, with 6 bases between.

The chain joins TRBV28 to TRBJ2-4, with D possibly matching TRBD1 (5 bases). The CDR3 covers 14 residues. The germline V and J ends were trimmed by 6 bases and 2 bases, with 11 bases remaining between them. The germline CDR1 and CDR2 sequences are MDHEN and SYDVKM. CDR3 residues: CASRDKVTKNIQYF. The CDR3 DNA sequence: TGTGCCAGCAGGGACAAGGTTACCAAAAACATTCAGTACTTC.

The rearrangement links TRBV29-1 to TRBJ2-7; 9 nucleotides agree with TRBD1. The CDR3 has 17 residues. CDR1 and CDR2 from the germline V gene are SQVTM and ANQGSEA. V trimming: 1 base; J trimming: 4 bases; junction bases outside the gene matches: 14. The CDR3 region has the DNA TGCAGCGTTGAAGCTCTGGGTACAGGGGGCGGTAGGTACGAGCAGTACTTC. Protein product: CSVEALGTGGGRYEQYF.

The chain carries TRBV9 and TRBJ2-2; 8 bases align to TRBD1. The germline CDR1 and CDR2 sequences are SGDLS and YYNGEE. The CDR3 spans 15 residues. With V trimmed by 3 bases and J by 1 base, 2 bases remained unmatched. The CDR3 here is CASSDDRGNTGELFF. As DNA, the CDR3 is TGTGCCAGCAGCGACGACAGGGGGAACACCGGGGAGCTGTTTTTT.

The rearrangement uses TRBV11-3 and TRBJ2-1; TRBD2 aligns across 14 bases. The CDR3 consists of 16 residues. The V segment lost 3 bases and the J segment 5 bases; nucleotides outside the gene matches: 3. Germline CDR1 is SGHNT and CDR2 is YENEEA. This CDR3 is CASSFGLAGGHNEQFF. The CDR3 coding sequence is TGTGCCAGCAGCTTCGGACTAGCGGGAGGCCACAATGAGCAGTTCTTC.

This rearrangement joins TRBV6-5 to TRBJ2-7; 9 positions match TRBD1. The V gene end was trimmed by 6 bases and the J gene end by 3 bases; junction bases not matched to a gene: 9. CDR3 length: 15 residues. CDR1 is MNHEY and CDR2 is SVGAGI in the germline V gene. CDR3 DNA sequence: TGTGCCAGCAGGGATAATACAGGGGGCTTCTACGAGCAGTACTTC. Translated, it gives CASRDNTGGFYEQYF.

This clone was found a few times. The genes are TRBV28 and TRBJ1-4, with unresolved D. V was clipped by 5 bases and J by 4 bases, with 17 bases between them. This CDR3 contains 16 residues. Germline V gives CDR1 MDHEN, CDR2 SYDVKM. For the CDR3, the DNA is TGTGCCAGCAGTCCTCTCTCACAGCACCATAATGAAAAACTGTTTTTT. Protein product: CASSPLSQHHNEKLFF.

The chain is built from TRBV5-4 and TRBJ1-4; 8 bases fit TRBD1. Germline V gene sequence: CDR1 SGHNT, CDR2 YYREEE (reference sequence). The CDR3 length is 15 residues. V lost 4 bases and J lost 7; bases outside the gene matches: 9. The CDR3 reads CASSATGGEGEKLFF. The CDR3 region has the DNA TGTGCCAGCAGCGCCACAGGGGGGGAAGGTGAAAAACTGTTTTTT.

The CDR3 loop reads CASSLVRNTEAFF. The CDR3 DNA reads as TGTGCCAGCAGCTTGGTCAGGAACACTGAAGCTTTCTTT. The chain is built from TRBV5-8 and TRBJ1-1; D call uncertain. The CDR3 totals 13 residues. From germline, CDR1 is SGHTS and CDR2 YDEGEE. Deletions cut 0 bases from V and 1 base from J, with 4 bases between.

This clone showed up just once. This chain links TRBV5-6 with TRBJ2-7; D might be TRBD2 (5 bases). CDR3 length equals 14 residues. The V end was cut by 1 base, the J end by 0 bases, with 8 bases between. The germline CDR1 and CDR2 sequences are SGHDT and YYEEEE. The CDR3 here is CASSLLGSSYEQYF. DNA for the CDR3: TGTGCCAGCAGCTTGCTGGGGAGCTCCTACGAGCAGTACTTC.

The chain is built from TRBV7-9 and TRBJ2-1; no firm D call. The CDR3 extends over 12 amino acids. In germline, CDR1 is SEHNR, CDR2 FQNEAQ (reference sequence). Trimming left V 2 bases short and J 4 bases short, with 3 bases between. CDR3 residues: CASSLSYNEQFF. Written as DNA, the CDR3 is TGTGCCAGCAGCTTATCTTACAATGAGCAGTTCTTC. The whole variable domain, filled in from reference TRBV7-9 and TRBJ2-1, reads DTGVSQNPRHKITKRGQNVTFRCDPISEHNRLYWYRQTLGQGPEFLTYFQNEAQLEKSRLLSDRFSAERPKGSFSTLEIQRTEQGDSAMYLCASSLSYNEQFFGPGTRLTVL.

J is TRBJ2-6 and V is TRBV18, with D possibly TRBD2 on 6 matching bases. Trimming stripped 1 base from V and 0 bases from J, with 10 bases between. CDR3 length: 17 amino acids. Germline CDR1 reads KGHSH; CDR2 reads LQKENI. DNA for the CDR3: TGTGCCAGCTCACCACAGGGGAGGTTCTCTGGGGCCAACGTCCTGACTTTC. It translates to CASSPQGRFSGANVLTF.

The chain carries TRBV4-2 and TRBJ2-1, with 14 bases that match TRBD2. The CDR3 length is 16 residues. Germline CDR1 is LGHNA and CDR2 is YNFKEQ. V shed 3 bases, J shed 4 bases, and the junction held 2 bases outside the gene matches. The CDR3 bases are TGTGCCAGCAGCCAGCGGACTAGCGGGGGGTACAATGAGCAGTTCTTC. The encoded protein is CASSQRTSGGYNEQFF.

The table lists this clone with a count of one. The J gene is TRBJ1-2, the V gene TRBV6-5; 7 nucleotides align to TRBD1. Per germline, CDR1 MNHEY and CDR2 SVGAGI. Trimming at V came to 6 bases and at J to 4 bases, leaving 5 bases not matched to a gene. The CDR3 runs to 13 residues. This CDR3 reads CASSPTGLYGYTF. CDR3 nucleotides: TGTGCCAGCAGCCCGACAGGGCTCTATGGCTACACCTTC.

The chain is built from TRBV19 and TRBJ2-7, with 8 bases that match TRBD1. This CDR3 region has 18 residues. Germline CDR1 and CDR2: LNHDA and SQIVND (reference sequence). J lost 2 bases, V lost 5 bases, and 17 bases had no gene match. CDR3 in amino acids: CASSALPGQDSPAYEQYF. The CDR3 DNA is TGTGCCAGTAGTGCTTTACCGGGACAGGATTCCCCCGCCTACGAGCAGTACTTC. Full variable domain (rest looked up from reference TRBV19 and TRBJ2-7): DGGITQSPKYLFRKEGQNVTLSCEQNLNHDAMYWYRQDPGQGLRLIYYSQIVNDFQKGDIAEGYSVSREKKESFPLTVTSAQKNPTAFYLCASSALPGQDSPAYEQYFGPGTRLTVT.

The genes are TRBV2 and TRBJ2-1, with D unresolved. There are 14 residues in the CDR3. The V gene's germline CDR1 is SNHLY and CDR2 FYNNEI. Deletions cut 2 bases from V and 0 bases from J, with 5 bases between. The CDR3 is CASSEQVSYNEQFF. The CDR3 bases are TGTGCCAGCAGTGAACAGGTCTCCTACAATGAGCAGTTCTTC. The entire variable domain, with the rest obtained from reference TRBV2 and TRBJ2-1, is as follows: EPEVTQTPSHQVTQMGQEVILRCVPISNHLYFYWYRQILGQKVEFLVSFYNNEISEKSEIFDDQFSVERPDGSNFTLKIRSTKLEDSAMYFCASSEQVSYNEQFFGPGTRLTVL.

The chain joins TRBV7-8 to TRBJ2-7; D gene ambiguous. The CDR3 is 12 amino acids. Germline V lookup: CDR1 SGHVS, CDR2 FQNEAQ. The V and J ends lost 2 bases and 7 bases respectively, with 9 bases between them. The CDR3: CASSLRGNEQYF. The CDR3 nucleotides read TGTGCCAGCAGCTTAAGAGGTAATGAGCAGTACTTC.